A single sample gave rise to the 2 T cell receptor beta chains below, sequenced in a study of blood T cell repertoires in COVID-19. Repertoires were generated with immunoSEQ multiplex PCR, while TCRdb's copy carries only in-frame clones and drops some. The sample lists 310,000 or so clones, around 88% occurring once. Sequenced material: peripheral blood. These receptors were obtained from a woman aged 45-65 years with acute or convalescent COVID-19.

This clone was picked up one time. V is TRBV5-4 and J is TRBJ2-7, with D hard to call. Deletions cut 0 bases from V and 6 bases from J, with 7 bases between. CDR3 length: 12 residues. Per germline, CDR1 SGHNT and CDR2 YYREEE (reference sequence). In nucleotides, the CDR3 is TGTGCCAGCAGCTTGGAACATGCCGAGCAGTACTTC. This gives the protein CASSLEHAEQYF.

The sample holds a few counts of this clone. This chain connects TRBV6-1 to TRBJ1-2; 9 bases line up with TRBD1. The CDR3 runs 16 residues. The J segment lost 4 bases and the V segment lost 4 bases, leaving 10 bases of the junction unmatched. From germline, CDR1 is MNHNS and CDR2 SASEGT. CDR3 bases: TGTGCCAGCAGTGCGACCACAGGGGGCAGGAGCTATGGCTACACCTTC. This gives the protein CASSATTGGRSYGYTF.